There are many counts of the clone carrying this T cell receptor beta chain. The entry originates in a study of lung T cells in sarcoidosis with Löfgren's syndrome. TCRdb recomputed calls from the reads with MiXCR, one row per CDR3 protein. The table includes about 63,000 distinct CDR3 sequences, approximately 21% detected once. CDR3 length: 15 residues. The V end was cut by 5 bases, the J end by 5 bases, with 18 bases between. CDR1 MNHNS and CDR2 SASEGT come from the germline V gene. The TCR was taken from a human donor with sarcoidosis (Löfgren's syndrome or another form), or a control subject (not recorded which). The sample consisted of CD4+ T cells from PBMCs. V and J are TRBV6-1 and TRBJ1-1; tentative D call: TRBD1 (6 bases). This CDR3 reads CASSSYQGIQTEAFF. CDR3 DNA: TGTGCCAGCAGTTCCTATCAGGGGATTCAGACTGAAGCTTTCTTT.